The clone carrying this TCR beta chain has only a few counts. The sample belongs to a study of PD-L1 blockade in urothelial cancer. Study summary: Chemotherapy regimens numbering 0 to 3 had been given to patients. Blood analysis occurred 3 weeks (second dose) and 6 weeks after treatment start. T cells were recovered from blood samples at a median of around 150,000.

Germline V lookup: CDR1 MNHEY, CDR2 SVGAGI. V was clipped by 4 bases and J by 7 bases; unmatched bases: 8. The CDR3 extends over 16 amino acids. Data came from immunoSEQ multiplex PCR; TCRdb stores just in-frame clones and leaves some out. The sample contains some 50,000 clones, over 75% of which appear only once. Time point denoted: peripheral blood 6 weeks after treatment start. Each patient's cancer was a locally advanced or metastatic urothelial carcinoma. The chain combines TRBV6-5 with TRBJ2-1; 12 positions match TRBD2. The sequence was obtained from a man over 45 with urothelial cancer. The sample in question was PBMCs, obtained around atezolizumab (anti-PD-L1) treatment. In DNA, the CDR3 is TGTGCCAGCAGTTTACCCTCGACTAGCGGGAGAAATGAGCAGTTCTTC. Its translation is CASSLPSTSGRNEQFF.